The clone carrying this T cell receptor (beta chain) occurred many times. The time point was: newly diagnosed GD, antithyroid drugs for less than 3 months. The TCR library was made from RNA extracted from PBMCs. The data were taken from a study of regulatory T cells in long-lasting Graves disease. There are 17 residues in the CDR3. Germline CDR1 and CDR2: MRHNA and SNTAGT. Trimming shortened V by 4 bases and J by 0 bases, and 18 bases separated the two germline ends. Construction of TCR beta libraries relied on iRepertoire HTBI primers and on Arm-PCR targeting CDR3 regions. TCRdb re-derived calls from the multiplex PCR reads in MiXCR, one entry per CDR3 protein. The sample lists about 540,000 distinct CDR3 sequences, less than 15% occurring once. The same data also went into a second study, on T cells in Graves' hyperthyroidism and ophthalmopathy.

Sequences were derived from peripheral blood mononuclear cells (PBMCs), sampled at new diagnosis, from a patient treated with antithyroid drugs. The receptor was derived from a young man with Graves disease. The rearrangement links TRBV6-4 to TRBJ1-1, with D unclear. The CDR3 nucleotides read TGTGCCAGCAGTGTCCTGGCGGCATCCACAATGAACACTGAAGCTTTCTTT. It translates to CASSVLAASTMNTEAFF.